The T cell receptor beta chain described here comes from a study of T-cell reconstitution after alpha-beta-depleted transplantation in children. The study's findings and limits: Several hundred graft clones that had expanded were reportedly the source of alpha-beta T cells about two months after transplant. Surviving recipient T cells and thymic progenitors underlay high day-60 TCRbeta diversity in some patients. At the one-year point after transplant, T-cell counts and TCRbeta diversity were found to come mostly from T cells that had been newly produced.

As regards this clonotype: Its target is unknown.

Unique molecular identifiers were built into the TCRbeta library. TCRdb analysed the PCR reads with MiXCR anew, one entry per CDR3 protein. The sample yields 350,000 to 500,000 distinct CDR3 sequences, around 46% seen once. CDR3 length: 13 residues. Germline lookup yields CDR1 SGHRS and CDR2 YFSETQ. V shed 2 bases and J shed 1 base, with 3 bases lying between them. The J gene is TRBJ2-2, the V gene TRBV5-1; D is undetermined. Sequenced here: PBMCs, sampled before TCRalphabeta/CD19-depleted stem cell transplant. The sequence came from a girl aged 2-10 years with aplastic anemia, due to receive a stem cell transplant. The CDR3 bases are TGCGCCAGCAGCTTAATGAACACCGGGGAGCTGTTTTTT. Protein: CASSLMNTGELFF.